This T cell receptor (beta chain) stems from a study of T cells in localized non-small cell lung cancer. As for this clone: Its antigen is still unknown.

The ends lost 5 bases at V and 10 bases at J; junction bases unmatched: 8. CDR3 length: 14 residues. Germline V lookup: CDR1 SGHDN, CDR2 FVKESK. The assay was immunoSEQ multiplex PCR, and TCRdb's table has in-frame clones only and misses some. The sample has about 1,100 clones; less than 25% are singletons. Findings and limits, study-wide: Longer overall survival was linked to higher blood T cell density. There were a median around 53 of the top 100 tumor clones appearing in adjacent lung. Sequencing covered just one tumor region, so heterogeneity cannot be ruled out.

This chain uses TRBV14 with TRBJ1-1, with TRBD1 matching 12 bases. Sequenced here: normal lung tissue next to the tumor, sampled before any cancer treatment. The TCR originated in a male donor at least 60 years old with stage I lung adenocarcinoma. The chain's CDR3 is CASSSGQGAVGAFF. In DNA, the CDR3 is TGTGCCAGCAGCTCGGGACAGGGGGCTGTTGGAGCTTTCTTT.